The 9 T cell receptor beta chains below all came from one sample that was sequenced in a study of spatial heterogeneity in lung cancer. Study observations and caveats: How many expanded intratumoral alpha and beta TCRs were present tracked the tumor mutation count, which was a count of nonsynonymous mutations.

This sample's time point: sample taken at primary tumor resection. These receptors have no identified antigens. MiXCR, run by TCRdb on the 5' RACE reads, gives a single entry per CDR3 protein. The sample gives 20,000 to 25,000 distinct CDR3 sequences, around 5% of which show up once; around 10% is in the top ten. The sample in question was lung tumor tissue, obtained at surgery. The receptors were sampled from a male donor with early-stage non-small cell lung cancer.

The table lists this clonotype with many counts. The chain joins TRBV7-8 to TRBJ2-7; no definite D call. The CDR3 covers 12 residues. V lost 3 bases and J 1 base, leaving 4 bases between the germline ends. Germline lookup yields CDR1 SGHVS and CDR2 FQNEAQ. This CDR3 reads CASSFRSYEQYF. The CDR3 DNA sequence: TGTGCCAGCAGCTTTAGATCCTACGAGCAGTACTTC.

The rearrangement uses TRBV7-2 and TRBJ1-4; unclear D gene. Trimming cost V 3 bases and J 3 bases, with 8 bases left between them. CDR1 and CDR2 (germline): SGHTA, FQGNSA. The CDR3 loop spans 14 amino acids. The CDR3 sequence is CASSFGYANEKLFF. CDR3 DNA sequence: TGTGCCAGCAGCTTCGGGTACGCTAATGAAAAACTGTTTTTT.

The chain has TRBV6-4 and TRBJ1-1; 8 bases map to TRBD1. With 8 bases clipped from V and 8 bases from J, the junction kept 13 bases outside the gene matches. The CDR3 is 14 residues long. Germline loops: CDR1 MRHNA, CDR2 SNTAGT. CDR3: CASSSTPGQGEAFF. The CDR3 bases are TGTGCCAGCTCCTCGACCCCTGGACAGGGCGAAGCTTTCTTT.

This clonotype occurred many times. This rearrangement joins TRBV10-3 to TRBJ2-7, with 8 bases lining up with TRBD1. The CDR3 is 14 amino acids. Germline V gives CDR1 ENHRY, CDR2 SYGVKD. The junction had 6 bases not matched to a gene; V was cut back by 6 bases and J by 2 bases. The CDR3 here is CAIRPGQETYEQYF. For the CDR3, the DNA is TGTGCCATCAGGCCGGGACAGGAGACCTACGAGCAGTACTTC.

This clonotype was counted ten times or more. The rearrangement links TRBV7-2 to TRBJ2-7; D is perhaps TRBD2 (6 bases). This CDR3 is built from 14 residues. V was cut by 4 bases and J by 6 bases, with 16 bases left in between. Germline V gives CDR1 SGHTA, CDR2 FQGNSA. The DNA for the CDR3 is TGTGCCAGCAGCTCCCAAGGGAGGAGAAGCGAGCAGTACTTC. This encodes CASSSQGRRSEQYF.

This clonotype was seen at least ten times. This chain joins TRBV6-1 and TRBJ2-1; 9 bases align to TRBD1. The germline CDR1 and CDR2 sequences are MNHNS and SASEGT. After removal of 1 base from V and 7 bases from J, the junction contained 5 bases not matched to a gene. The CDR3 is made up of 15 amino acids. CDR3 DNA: TGTGCCAGCAGTGAAGAGGGGACAGGGACGAATGAGCAGTTCTTC. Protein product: CASSEEGTGTNEQFF.

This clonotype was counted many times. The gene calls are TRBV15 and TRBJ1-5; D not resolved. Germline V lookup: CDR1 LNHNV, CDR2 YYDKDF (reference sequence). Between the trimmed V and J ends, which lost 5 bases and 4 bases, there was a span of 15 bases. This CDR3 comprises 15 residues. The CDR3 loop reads CATSAQLGPNQPQHF. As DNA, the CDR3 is TGTGCCACCAGCGCTCAATTGGGTCCGAATCAGCCCCAGCATTTT.

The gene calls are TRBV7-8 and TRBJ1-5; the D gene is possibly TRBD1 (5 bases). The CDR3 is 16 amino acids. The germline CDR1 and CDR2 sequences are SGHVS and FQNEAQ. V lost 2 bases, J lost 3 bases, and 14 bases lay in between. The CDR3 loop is CASSLFSGQINQPQHF. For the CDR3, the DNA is TGTGCCAGCAGCTTATTTTCGGGGCAGATCAATCAGCCCCAGCATTTT.

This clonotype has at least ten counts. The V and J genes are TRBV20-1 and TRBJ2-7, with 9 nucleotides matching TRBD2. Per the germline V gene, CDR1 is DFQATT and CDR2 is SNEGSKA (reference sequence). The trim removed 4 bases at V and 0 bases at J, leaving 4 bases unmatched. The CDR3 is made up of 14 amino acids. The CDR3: CSATAGGFSYEQYF. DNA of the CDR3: TGCAGTGCTACAGCGGGAGGCTTCTCCTACGAGCAGTACTTC.